The T cell receptor (beta chain) described here comes from a study of blood T cell repertoires in COVID-19. Clones were sequenced by immunoSEQ multiplex PCR, and TCRdb holds only the in-frame ones, with some missing. The sample lists more than 60,000 clones, 87% occurring once. Germline assignment: CDR1 SGHNT and CDR2 YYREEE (reference sequence). The CDR3 contains 15 residues. The V and J ends lost 4 bases and 8 bases, in that order; junction bases with no gene match: 10. The material sequenced was peripheral blood. This receptor was obtained from an elderly woman with active or convalescent COVID-19. The rearrangement joins TRBV5-4 to TRBJ1-2; 11 bases are shared with TRBD1. The CDR3 spells CASSPKRTGGYGYTF. CDR3 nucleotide sequence: TGTGCCAGCAGCCCCAAACGGACAGGGGGCTACGGCTACACCTTC.